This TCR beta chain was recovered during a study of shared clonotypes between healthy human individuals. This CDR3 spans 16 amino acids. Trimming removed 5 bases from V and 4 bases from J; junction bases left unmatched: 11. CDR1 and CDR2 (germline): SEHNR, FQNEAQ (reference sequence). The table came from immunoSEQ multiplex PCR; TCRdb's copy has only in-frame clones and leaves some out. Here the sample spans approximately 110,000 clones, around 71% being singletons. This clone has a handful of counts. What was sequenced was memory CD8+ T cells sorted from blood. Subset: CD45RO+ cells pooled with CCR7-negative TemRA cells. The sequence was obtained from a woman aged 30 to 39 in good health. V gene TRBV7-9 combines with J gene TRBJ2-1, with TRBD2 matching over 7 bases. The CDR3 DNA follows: TGTGCCAGCAGCCCTCCCGGCGGGAGCAAGTACAATGAGCAGTTCTTC. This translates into CASSPPGGSKYNEQFF.